The present entry profiles one T cell receptor (beta chain) with its context. Its target is unknown. This entry belongs to a study of cytomegalovirus exposure and HLA in healthy donors. V gave up 9 bases and J gave up 3 bases; unmatched junction bases: 17. CDR1 and CDR2 from the germline V gene are LNHDA and SQIVND (reference sequence). This CDR3 is 19 amino acids long. Study-level findings and limits: Later, TCR association rates were found to vary by HLA locus, highest for DRB1 and lowest for HLA-C. V- and J-gene trimming in TCR beta was tied to a missense DCLRE1C variant by an analysis performed later.

Primers for the PCR totalled 60 Vbeta and 13 Jbeta. Method: immunoSEQ multiplex PCR; TCRdb's copy keeps in-frame clones and lacks some. The sample has some 180,000 clones, approximately 9.5% seen once. J is TRBJ2-1 and V is TRBV19, with 13 bases lining up with TRBD2. This TCR was recovered from a woman in her thirties in good health and CMV-seropositive. The specimen sequenced was PBMCs. The CDR3 spells CASPPAPGGLAGNYNEQFF. CDR3 sequence (DNA): TGTGCCAGCCCCCCCGCGCCAGGGGGACTAGCGGGAAACTACAATGAGCAGTTCTTC.